This T cell receptor (beta chain) was sequenced during a study of blood T cell repertoires in COVID-19. Generated by immunoSEQ multiplex PCR, the TCRdb table keeps only in-frame clones and is missing some. The table has roughly 150,000 clones, roughly 90% seen once. Germline V lookup: CDR1 SEHNR, CDR2 FQNEAQ (reference sequence). Trimming cost V 8 bases and J 8 bases; bases outside gene matches: 18. This CDR3 comprises 16 residues. V and J are TRBV7-9 and TRBJ1-2; 9 bases fit TRBD1. The receptor's source is a man aged 50 to 60 who had recovered from COVID-19. Input material: PBMCs or T cells enriched from blood (not recorded which). The CDR3 is CASATGTGTVWGGYTF. CDR3 in DNA: TGTGCCAGCGCTACCGGGACAGGGACGGTTTGGGGCGGCTACACCTTC.